The source of this T cell receptor (beta chain) is a study of radiation and T cells in renal cell carcinoma. Time point described: baseline pretreatment blood. Indicated treatment: 15 Gy SBRT to primary tumor, nephrectomy 4 weeks later. The CDR3 length is 15 residues. Trimming stripped 0 bases from V and 3 bases from J, with 13 bases between. CDR1 and CDR2 from the germline V gene are SGHRS and YFSETQ. The method was immunoSEQ multiplex PCR; TCRdb's version includes in-frame clones alone and lacks a portion of them. The sample has approximately 100,000 clones, 80% to 90% seen once. Sequenced here: blood, sampled from a patient whose treatment included radiotherapy and nephrectomy. The J gene is TRBJ2-7, the V gene TRBV5-1, with D perhaps TRBD1 or TRBD2 (5 bases each). The receptor's source is a man aged 45-65 years with renal cell carcinoma. The DNA for the CDR3 is TGCGCCAGCAGCTTGGGGCAGGGAGCAGTCTACGAGCAGTACTTC. Amino acids: CASSLGQGAVYEQYF. The complete variable domain, with remaining parts taken from reference TRBV5-1 and TRBJ2-7, reads KAGVTQTPRYLIKTRGQQVTLSCSPISGHRSVSWYQQTPGQGLQFLFEYFSETQRNKGNFPGRFSGRQFSNSRSEMNVSTLELGDSALYLCASSLGQGAVYEQYFGPGTRLTVT.